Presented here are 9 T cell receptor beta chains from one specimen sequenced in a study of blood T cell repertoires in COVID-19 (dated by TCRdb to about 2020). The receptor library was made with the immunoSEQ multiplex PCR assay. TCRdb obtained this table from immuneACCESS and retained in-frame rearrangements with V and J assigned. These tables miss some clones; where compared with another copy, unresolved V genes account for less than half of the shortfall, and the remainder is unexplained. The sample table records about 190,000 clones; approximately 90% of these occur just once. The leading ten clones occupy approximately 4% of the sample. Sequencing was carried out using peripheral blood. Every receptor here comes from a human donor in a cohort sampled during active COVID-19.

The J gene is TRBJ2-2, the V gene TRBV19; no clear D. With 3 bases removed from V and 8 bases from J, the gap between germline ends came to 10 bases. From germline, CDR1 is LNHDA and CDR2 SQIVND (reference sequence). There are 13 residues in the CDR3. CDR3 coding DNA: TGTGCCAGTAGTATTCAGGCAGTGGGGGAGCTGTTTTTT. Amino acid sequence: CASSIQAVGELFF. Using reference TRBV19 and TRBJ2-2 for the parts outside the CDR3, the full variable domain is DGGITQSPKYLFRKEGQNVTLSCEQNLNHDAMYWYRQDPGQGLRLIYYSQIVNDFQKGDIAEGYSVSREKKESFPLTVTSAQKNPTAFYLCASSIQAVGELFFGEGSRLTVL.

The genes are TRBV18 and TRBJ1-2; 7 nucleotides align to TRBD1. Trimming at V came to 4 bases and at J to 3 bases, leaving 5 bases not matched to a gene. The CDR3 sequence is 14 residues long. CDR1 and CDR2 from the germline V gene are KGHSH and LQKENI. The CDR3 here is CASSLGQIDYGYTF. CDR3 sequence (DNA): TGTGCCAGCTCACTGGGACAGATCGACTATGGCTACACCTTC.

The CDR3 here is CASSSGQGVQETQYF. CDR3 sequence (DNA): TGTGCCAGCAGCTCGGGACAGGGGGTCCAAGAGACCCAGTACTTC. V usage is TRBV5-4 and J usage is TRBJ2-5, with 11 bases matching TRBD1. Looked up from germline, CDR1 is SGHNT and CDR2 is YYREEE (reference sequence). The CDR3 length is 15 residues. V lost 3 bases, J lost 1 base, and 2 bases stayed unmatched.

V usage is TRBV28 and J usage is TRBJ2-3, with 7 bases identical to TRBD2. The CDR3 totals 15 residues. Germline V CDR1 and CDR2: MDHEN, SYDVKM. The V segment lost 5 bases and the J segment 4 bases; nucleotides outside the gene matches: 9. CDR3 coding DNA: TGTGCCAGCAGTCGTGGTAAGGCGGGGGCAGATACGCAGTATTTT. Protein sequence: CASSRGKAGADTQYF.

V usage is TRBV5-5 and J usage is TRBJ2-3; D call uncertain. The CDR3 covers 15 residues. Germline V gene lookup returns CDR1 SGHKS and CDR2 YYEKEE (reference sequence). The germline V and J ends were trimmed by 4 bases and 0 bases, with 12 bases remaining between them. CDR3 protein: CASSNIAYSTDTQYF. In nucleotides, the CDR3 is TGTGCCAGCAGCAACATAGCTTATAGCACAGATACGCAGTATTTT.

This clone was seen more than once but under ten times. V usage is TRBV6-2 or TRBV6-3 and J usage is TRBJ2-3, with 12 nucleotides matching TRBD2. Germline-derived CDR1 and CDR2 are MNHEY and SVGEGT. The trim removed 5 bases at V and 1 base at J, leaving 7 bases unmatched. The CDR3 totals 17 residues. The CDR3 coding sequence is TGTGCCAGCAGTACCCGACTAGCGGGAGATGGCACAGATACGCAGTATTTT. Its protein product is CASSTRLAGDGTDTQYF.

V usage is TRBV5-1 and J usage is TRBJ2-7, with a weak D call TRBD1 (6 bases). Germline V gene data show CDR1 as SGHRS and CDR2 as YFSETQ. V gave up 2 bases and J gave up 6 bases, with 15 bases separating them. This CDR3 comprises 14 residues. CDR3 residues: CASSFAQGVSEQYF. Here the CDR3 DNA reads TGCGCCAGCAGCTTTGCACAGGGTGTTAGCGAGCAGTACTTC.

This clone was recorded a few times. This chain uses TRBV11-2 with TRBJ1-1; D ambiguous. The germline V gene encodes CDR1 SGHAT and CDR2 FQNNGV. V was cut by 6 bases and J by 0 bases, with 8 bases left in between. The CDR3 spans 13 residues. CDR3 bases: TGTGCCAGCAGGGCCCCAGTGAACACTGAAGCTTTCTTT. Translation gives CASRAPVNTEAFF.

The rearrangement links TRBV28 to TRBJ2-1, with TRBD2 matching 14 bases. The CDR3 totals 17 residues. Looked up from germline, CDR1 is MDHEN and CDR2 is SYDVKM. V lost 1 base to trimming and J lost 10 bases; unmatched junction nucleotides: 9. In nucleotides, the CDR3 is TGTGCCAGCAGTTTATTTCCCGGGACTAGCGGGAGTTGGGAGCAGTTCTTC. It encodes CASSLFPGTSGSWEQFF.